This T cell receptor beta chain is drawn from a study of T cells after yellow fever vaccination. This CDR3 contains 16 residues. With 5 bases removed from V and 3 bases from J, the gap between germline ends came to 20 bases. TCRdb ran MiXCR on the 5' RACE reads and lists one entry per CDR3 protein. The data hold a few hundred thousand distinct CDR3 sequences, with 3.6% observed a single time. The clonotype originates from a man aged 18 to 30 who received the YFV17D yellow fever vaccine. The gene calls are TRBV12-3 or TRBV12-4 and TRBJ2-7; weak D call: TRBD1 (6 bases). Sequences were derived from PBMCs, sampled on the day of the yellow fever booster vaccination. CDR3 sequence (DNA): TGTGCCAGCAGTCCTCGACAGGTTTCCGCCTTCTACGAGCAGTACTTC. It codes for CASSPRQVSAFYEQYF.